A single TCR beta chain is shown here with its context. Its recognized antigen is unknown. Base qualities are not recorded, but no much larger clone differs from it by a single base. The data were obtained in a study of T cell responses to AZD1222 COVID-19 vaccine (dated by TCRdb to about 2021). With respect to the entire study: TCR sequencing was performed for roughly 250 trial participants, of whom around 200 were given two doses of AZD1222 and about 25 were given two doses of MenACWY control vaccine. Trial participants were enrolled by age into subgroups of 18-55, 56-69 and 70-plus years, and about 150, 27 and 61 TCR-sequenced participants, respectively, were included in these subgroups. Summary of the overall study and its limitations: Conclusions about previously exposed vaccinees are limited, since just a handful of AZD1222 recipients were seropositive for SARS-CoV-2 at baseline. The whole spike protein was spanned by vaccine-associated CD4 TCRs, and dominant responses were seen in regions 160-218 and 743-854. Participants were mostly white British and included more females than males, and it was suggested by the authors that clonal diversity may have been underestimated. In the small 56-69-year group, the increase in depth fell short of significance, most likely because of low power. Epitopes outside the regions mutated in the B.1.351 and B.1.1.7 variants were reportedly recognized by nearly half of the unique spike-specific TCRs. After two AZD1222 doses, spike-specific TCR breadth and depth were significantly higher than at day 0 and than in MenACWY recipients. Because no day 14 peak-response samples were available, the repertoires could be characterized only after the peak T cell response.

The CDR3 regions of human TCRbeta chains were analyzed by immunosequencing. The paper's processing steps were these. Repertoire TCRs were matched against a reference library of SARS-CoV-2-specific TCRs generated with the MIRA antigen-specificity platform. Breadth meant the fraction of unique TCRs that were SARS-CoV-2-associated, whereas depth meant the fraction of total T cells that were SARS-CoV-2-associated. Each spike-specific TCR was assigned to its reactive spike region and to a CD4 or CD8 class using the MIRA data. Log10-transformed breadth and depth values were compared by one-way ANOVA with Sidak's multiple comparisons tests. Entries here come from immuneACCESS through TCRdb and include only in-frame sequences with V and J called. Some clones fail to appear in such tables; in the studies checked, an unresolved V gene covers under half of the shortfall, and the cause of the remainder is unknown. From that table come the V and J calls and clone size; the DNA was used to work out D and trimming. A total of 130,000 or so clones appear in this sample, 75% to 95% of them only once. Approximately 2% of the sample is held by the ten biggest clonotypes.

V was cut back by 1 base and J by 5 bases, leaving a gap of 11 bases between them. The germline V gene encodes CDR1 LGHDT and CDR2 YNNKEL (reference sequence). The CDR3 has 14 amino acids, counting the end cysteine and phenylalanine. CDR3 DNA is the only sequence kept; it has 42 bases, read in frame from the first base. Taken with the paper, the label for time point translates to: about 28 days (+/-7) after the second vaccine dose. AZD1222 recipients given second doses at about 4 weeks or at about 12 weeks were pooled, since spike-specific TCR depth and breadth were not found to differ between the two schedules. Vaccinee samples came from UK trials COV001 and COV002, including a single-blind randomized controlled phase 2/3 trial of AZD1222 (ChAdOx1 nCoV-19) in healthy adults. For TCRbeta chain sequencing, PBMC samples from trial participants were taken at day 0 and at day 28 after the second dose.

The receptor was derived from an adult who received the AZD1222 COVID-19 vaccine. This specimen consisted of peripheral blood, obtained 28 days after the second AZD1222 dose. The sequence is built from TRBV3-1 (or the pseudogene TRBV3-2) and TRBJ1-1; TRBD1 is perhaps the D gene, given 6 matching bases. The DNA reads as follows: TGTGCCAGCAGCCAAGTCCGAGGGGGGACTGAAGCTTTCTTT. Translated, it reads CASSQVRGGTEAFF.